The 24 T cell receptor beta chains presented below share a single source sample, sequenced in a study of CD8 T cells in Susac syndrome. RNA, at roughly 0.45 to 1 ug, was reverse transcribed with random hexamers. Via MiXCR, TCRdb re-called the immunoSEQ multiplex PCR reads, giving one row per CDR3 protein. This sample carries about 130,000 distinct CDR3 sequences, over 90% of them seen once, and the ten largest clones take more than 0.095%. The source material was CD4+ T cells from PBMCs. These receptors all stem from a human donor in good health.

The chain combines TRBV12-3 or TRBV12-4 with TRBJ2-7; D unclear. The CDR3 consists of 11 residues. V lost 3 bases and J 6 bases, leaving 6 bases between the germline ends. The CDR3 bases are TGTGCCAGCAGTTTGAAATCCGAGCAGTACTTC. This translates into CASSLKSEQYF.

V is TRBV18 and J is TRBJ2-7; D may correspond to TRBD1 or TRBD2 (5 bases each). The CDR3 loop spans 15 amino acids. The V end lost 2 bases, the J end lost 2 bases, and 13 bases lay between the germline ends. In germline, CDR1 is KGHSH, CDR2 LQKENI. The CDR3 loop is CASSPIGTEPYEQYF. The CDR3 DNA follows: TGTGCCAGCTCACCAATCGGGACGGAACCCTACGAGCAGTACTTC.

The chain couples TRBV3-1 to TRBJ2-1, with a possible D match to TRBD1 (5 bases). The CDR3 spans 12 residues. Germline CDR1 is LGHDT and CDR2 is YNNKEL (reference sequence). Trimming removed 6 bases from V and 8 bases from J, with 11 bases in between. CDR3 nucleotide sequence: TGTGCCAGCAGTTACAGGCTGGATGAGCAGTTCTTC. This translates into CASSYRLDEQFF.

The CDR3 sequence is CASSPGTVFEQYF. The CDR3, as DNA: TGTGCCAGCAGCCCCGGGACAGTTTTCGAGCAGTACTTC. V gene TRBV14 combines with J gene TRBJ2-7; 7 nucleotides line up with TRBD1. Germline CDR1 reads SGHDN; CDR2 reads FVKESK. Trimming at V came to 4 bases and at J to 6 bases, leaving 6 bases not matched to a gene. The CDR3 totals 13 residues. Full variable domain (rest looked up from reference TRBV14 and TRBJ2-7): EAGVTQFPSHSVIEKGQTVTLRCDPISGHDNLYWYRRVMGKEIKFLLHFVKESKQDESGMPNNRFLAERTGGTYSTLKVQPAELEDSGVYFCASSPGTVFEQYFGPGTRLTVT.

The chain carries TRBV3-1 and TRBJ2-3, with 10 bases identical to TRBD2. V shed 3 bases, J shed 3 bases, and the junction held 6 bases outside the gene matches. The CDR3 has 16 amino acids. The V gene's germline CDR1 is LGHDT and CDR2 YNNKEL (reference sequence). The CDR3 region is CASSQGLARGTDTQYF. The CDR3 DNA sequence: TGTGCCAGCAGCCAGGGACTAGCGAGAGGAACAGATACGCAGTATTTT.

This chain uses TRBV3-1 with TRBJ2-7; D call uncertain. This CDR3 has 12 amino acids. V was cut by 1 base and J by 7 bases, with 8 bases left in between. Germline CDR1 LGHDT, CDR2 YNNKEL (reference sequence). This CDR3 reads CASSQGGWEQYF. In DNA form, the CDR3 reads TGTGCCAGCAGCCAAGGCGGCTGGGAGCAGTACTTC.

The V and J genes are TRBV28 and TRBJ2-3, with TRBD1 as a possible D gene (5 bases). The CDR3 contains 14 residues. Deletions cut 8 bases from V and 2 bases from J, with 14 bases between. The germline V gene encodes CDR1 MDHEN and CDR2 SYDVKM. The CDR3 sequence: CASGTTGATDTQYF. CDR3 nucleotide sequence: TGTGCCAGCGGAACGACTGGGGCCACAGATACGCAGTATTTT.

V gene TRBV29-1 combines with J gene TRBJ2-4; TRBD2 aligns across 7 bases. The CDR3 has 12 amino acids. Germline V gene data show CDR1 as SQVTM and CDR2 as ANQGSEA. V shed 4 bases, J shed 5 bases, and the junction held 2 bases outside the gene matches. The CDR3 reads CSVGLAENIQYF. Written as DNA, the CDR3 is TGCAGCGTTGGGCTAGCGGAAAACATTCAGTACTTC.

The chain links TRBV20-1 to TRBJ2-3, with 13 nucleotides matching TRBD2. The CDR3 is made up of 16 amino acids. Germline V gene data show CDR1 as DFQATT and CDR2 as SNEGSKA (reference sequence). The V and J ends lost 5 bases and 2 bases, in that order; junction bases with no gene match: 7. The CDR3 DNA follows: TGCAGTGCTCGCGGACTAGCGGGAGCACTCACAGATACGCAGTATTTT. Encoded protein: CSARGLAGALTDTQYF.

The chain has TRBV5-6 and TRBJ1-1; no clear D. The CDR3 has 16 residues. CDR1 and CDR2 from the germline V gene are SGHDT and YYEEEE. Trimming removed 0 bases from V and 6 bases from J, with 18 bases in between. The CDR3 DNA sequence: TGTGCCAGCAGCTTGGTGGCCCGGGGTTGGACCGCTGAAGCTTTCTTT. Protein: CASSLVARGWTAEAFF.

The chain combines TRBV3-1 with TRBJ2-3; D is unresolved. Germline V CDR1 and CDR2: LGHDT, YNNKEL (reference sequence). There are 13 residues in the CDR3. V lost 4 bases to trimming and J lost 6 bases, with 11 bases between them. The CDR3 loop reads CASSPPSVDTQYF. The CDR3 DNA follows: TGTGCCAGCAGCCCGCCCTCGGTTGATACGCAGTATTTT.

The gene calls are TRBV7-9 and TRBJ2-2; D may be TRBD2 (6 bases). Between the trimmed V and J ends, which lost 2 bases and 4 bases, there was a span of 14 bases. The CDR3 runs 16 residues. CDR1 is SEHNR, CDR2 FQNEAQ, per germline (reference sequence). CDR3 DNA sequence: TGTGCCAGCAGCTTAAAGGGATTGCGGGGCACCGGGGAGCTGTTTTTT. Residues: CASSLKGLRGTGELFF.

This clonotype occurred once. This chain links TRBV3-1 with TRBJ2-6; the D gene is possibly TRBD1 (5 bases). Per the germline V gene, CDR1 is LGHDT and CDR2 is YNNKEL (reference sequence). This CDR3 has 18 residues. V lost 1 base and J lost 0, with 13 bases in between. CDR3 bases: TGTGCCAGCAGCCAAGTGCGAACAGGAGTCTCTGGGGCCAACGTCCTGACTTTC. It codes for CASSQVRTGVSGANVLTF.

The rearrangement uses TRBV4-1 and TRBJ2-5; D remains ambiguous. The CDR3 spans 13 residues. Trimming removed 0 bases at V and 5 bases at J, with 7 bases between. Germline V lookup: CDR1 MGHRA, CDR2 YSYEKL. The CDR3 region is CASSQDSGETQYF. For the CDR3, the DNA is TGCGCCAGCAGCCAAGATAGTGGGGAGACCCAGTACTTC.

The CDR3 spells CSARDFRAGNTIYF. The CDR3 region has the DNA TGCAGTGCTAGAGATTTCAGGGCCGGAAACACCATATATTTT. This chain uses TRBV20-1 with TRBJ1-3; D is perhaps TRBD1 (5 bases). There are 14 residues in the CDR3. The germline V gene has CDR1 DFQATT and CDR2 SNEGSKA (reference sequence). Trimming removed 0 bases from V and 4 bases from J, with 10 bases in between.

Here the CDR3 DNA reads TGTGCCAGCTCACTCGATATAGCGGGAGGGATCGACGAGCAGTACTTC. Translation gives CASSLDIAGGIDEQYF. The chain recombines TRBV18 with TRBJ2-7, with 11 bases identical to TRBD2. The CDR3 consists of 16 residues. Trimming at V came to 4 bases and at J to 5 bases, leaving 10 bases not matched to a gene. Germline assignment: CDR1 KGHSH and CDR2 LQKENI.

This clonotype was observed once. V gene TRBV19 combines with J gene TRBJ2-3; 8 positions agree with TRBD1. The V and J ends lost 8 bases and 4 bases, in that order; junction bases with no gene match: 8. CDR1 and CDR2 from the germline V gene are LNHDA and SQIVND (reference sequence). The CDR3 covers 14 residues. CDR3 in amino acids: CASAHRGRSDTQYF. The CDR3 DNA reads as TGTGCCAGTGCCCACAGGGGGAGGTCAGATACGCAGTATTTT.

The chain employs TRBV2 and TRBJ2-7, with D uncertain. The germline gives CDR1 SNHLY, CDR2 FYNNEI. The CDR3 extends over 12 amino acids. Trimming left V 3 bases short and J 1 base short, with 4 bases between. The CDR3 reads CASSESSYEQYF. The CDR3 nucleotides read TGTGCCAGCAGTGAGTCTTCCTACGAGCAGTACTTC. The complete variable domain, with remaining parts taken from reference TRBV2 and TRBJ2-7, reads EPEVTQTPSHQVTQMGQEVILRCVPISNHLYFYWYRQILGQKVEFLVSFYNNEISEKSEIFDDQFSVERPDGSNFTLKIRSTKLEDSAMYFCASSESSYEQYFGPGTRLTVT.

J is TRBJ2-5 and V is TRBV28; TRBD1 matches 7 bases. This CDR3 is built from 13 residues. With 6 bases clipped from V and 4 bases from J, the junction kept 5 bases outside the gene matches. Per the germline V gene, CDR1 is MDHEN and CDR2 is SYDVKM. CDR3 nucleotides: TGTGCCAGCAGAGGGGGCCACTCAGAGACCCAGTACTTC. As protein: CASRGGHSETQYF.

V gene TRBV19 combines with J gene TRBJ2-3, with unresolved D. The CDR3 consists of 17 residues. With 0 bases removed from V and 0 bases from J, the gap between germline ends came to 13 bases. CDR1 and CDR2 (germline): LNHDA, SQIVND (reference sequence). CDR3 region: CASSIEWRPTSTDTQYF. The DNA for the CDR3 is TGTGCCAGTAGTATAGAGTGGCGGCCGACTAGCACAGATACGCAGTATTTT.

The chain is built from TRBV3-1 and TRBJ1-1, with a tentative D call TRBD1 (5 bases). The CDR3 runs 14 residues. The germline CDR1 and CDR2 sequences are LGHDT and YNNKEL (reference sequence). Trimming took off 4 bases at V and 1 base at J, with 10 bases between the two ends. The CDR3 DNA follows: TGTGCCAGCAGCCGACGGGACTCGAACACTGAAGCTTTCTTT. Translated: CASSRRDSNTEAFF.

The chain uses TRBV12-3 or TRBV12-4 and TRBJ1-2; possible D gene TRBD1, 5 bases. The ends were cut back, 5 bases at V and 8 bases at J, with 15 bases in the middle. This CDR3 spans 13 amino acids. The CDR3 coding sequence is TGTGCCAGCAGTCCCCTCGGGACGGCGGGCTACACCTTC. It is translated as CASSPLGTAGYTF.

The rearrangement joins TRBV7-9 to TRBJ1-5; D unresolved. The V end was cut by 3 bases, the J end by 4 bases, with 13 bases between. Germline CDR1 is SEHNR and CDR2 is FQNEAQ (reference sequence). This CDR3 spans 15 amino acids. This chain's CDR3 is CASSFGLSENQPQHF. The CDR3 bases are TGTGCCAGCAGCTTCGGTTTGTCTGAGAATCAGCCCCAGCATTTT.

The rearrangement uses TRBV18 and TRBJ2-6; TRBD2 is a possible D gene (5 bases). This CDR3 region has 15 residues. Germline CDR1 reads KGHSH; CDR2 reads LQKENI. The V end lost 5 bases, the J end lost 2 bases, and 10 bases lay between the germline ends. For the CDR3, the DNA is TGTGCCAGCTCAACCGTCGGGGCTGGGGCCAACGTCCTGACTTTC. Amino acid sequence: CASSTVGAGANVLTF. Together with reference TRBV18 and TRBJ2-6, the CDR3 gives the full variable domain: NAGVMQNPRHLVRRRGQEARLRCSPMKGHSHVYWYRQLPEEGLKFMVYLQKENIIDESGMPKERFSAEFPKEGPSILRIQQVVRGDSAAYFCASSTVGAGANVLTFGAGSRLTVL.